The entry that follows covers one T cell receptor beta chain sequence. The data were taken from a study of control samples from healthy donors and cancer patients. TCRdb's copy holds only in-frame clones and misses some; the assay was immunoSEQ multiplex PCR. The table shows some 74,000 clones, with less than 95% occurring only once. Trimming took 3 bases from V and 7 from J, leaving 9 bases between them. The germline V gene encodes CDR1 MNHEY and CDR2 SMNVEV (reference sequence). This CDR3 comprises 12 residues. This rearrangement joins TRBV27 to TRBJ1-1, with a tentative D call TRBD1 (5 bases). The sequence derives from a woman in her twenties or thirties in good health. The source material was blood. CDR3 nucleotide sequence: TGTGCCAGCAGTTTTGGGGACGGTGAAGCTTTCTTT. Translation gives CASSFGDGEAFF.